Each of the 24 T cell receptor beta chains below was sequenced from the same sample in a study of cytomegalovirus exposure and HLA in healthy donors. Using immunoSEQ multiplex PCR, the repertoire was profiled, and TCRdb retains in-frame clones only, with some absent. Altogether under 400,000 clones are present, around 90% being singletons, with the ten largest covering about 0.96%. Sequenced input: PBMCs. The origin of the receptors is a young man in good health and CMV-seronegative.

The rearrangement joins TRBV27 to TRBJ2-1; 15 bases are a match to TRBD2. The germline V gene has CDR1 MNHEY and CDR2 SMNVEV (reference sequence). The CDR3 contains 16 residues. After removal of 5 bases from V and 4 bases from J, the junction contained 3 bases not matched to a gene. The CDR3 bases are TGTGCCAGCAGTCTCGGGACTAGCGGGGGGTACAATGAGCAGTTCTTC. Its protein product is CASSLGTSGGYNEQFF.

The chain is built from TRBV7-6 and TRBJ1-2, with TRBD1 identical over 9 bases. The CDR3 runs 16 residues. Germline V gene data show CDR1 as SGHVS and CDR2 as FNYEAQ. Losses at the gene ends were 3 bases for V and 4 bases for J; bases not matched to a gene: 9. The CDR3 DNA reads as TGTGCCAGCAGCTTCAGCTCCGGGACAGGGATCTATGGCTACACCTTC. Translating it yields CASSFSSGTGIYGYTF.

The V call is TRBV5-4, the J call TRBJ2-2, with D possibly matching TRBD2 (5 bases). In germline, CDR1 is SGHNT, CDR2 YYREEE (reference sequence). This CDR3 has 14 residues. With 4 bases removed from V and 7 bases from J, the gap between germline ends came to 14 bases. The CDR3 here is CASSPGGSVGELFF. Written as DNA, the CDR3 is TGTGCCAGCAGCCCCGGCGGGTCGGTCGGGGAGCTGTTTTTT.

This clone was counted a single time. The chain links TRBV5-4 to TRBJ2-3; TRBD1 aligns across 8 bases. This CDR3 comprises 16 residues. Germline V gene sequence: CDR1 SGHNT, CDR2 YYREEE (reference sequence). With 1 base clipped from V and 2 bases from J, the junction kept 6 bases outside the gene matches. The CDR3 sequence is CASSLRQGISTDTQYF. DNA for the CDR3: TGTGCCAGCAGCTTGCGACAGGGGATTTCCACAGATACGCAGTATTTT.

The genes are TRBV7-2 and TRBJ2-1, with D perhaps matching TRBD2 (6 bases). V lost 1 base and J 3 bases, leaving 13 bases between the germline ends. Germline CDR1 reads SGHTA; CDR2 reads FQGNSA. The CDR3 totals 16 residues. The CDR3 protein is CASSLVAGLGYNEQFF. DNA for the CDR3: TGTGCCAGCAGCTTAGTGGCGGGACTGGGCTACAATGAGCAGTTCTTC.

The chain links TRBV6-5 to TRBJ1-5; the D is unclear. CDR3 length: 13 amino acids. Looked up from germline, CDR1 is MNHEY and CDR2 is SVGAGI. V was trimmed by 4 bases and J by 6 bases, leaving 10 bases between them. For the CDR3, the DNA is TGTGCCAGCAGTTCACGGGTCACTCAGCCCCAGCATTTT. It translates to CASSSRVTQPQHF.

CDR3 sequence reads: CASSESGQSLAKNIQYF. CDR3 bases: TGCGCCAGCAGTGAGTCGGGGCAGAGCTTAGCCAAAAACATTCAGTACTTC. This chain links TRBV10-1 with TRBJ2-4; weak D call: TRBD1 (5 bases). CDR3 length: 17 amino acids. Germline lookup yields CDR1 WNHNN and CDR2 SYGVQD (reference sequence). The V end was cut by 0 bases, the J end by 0 bases, with 12 bases between.

The chain has TRBV5-1 and TRBJ1-1; tentative D call: TRBD1 (5 bases). The V gene lost 3 bases and the J gene lost 4 bases, with 13 bases spanning the gap. CDR3 length: 14 residues. Germline V gene sequence: CDR1 SGHRS, CDR2 YFSETQ. The CDR3 sequence: CASSWEGLGTEAFF. The CDR3 bases are TGCGCCAGCAGCTGGGAGGGGTTGGGCACTGAAGCTTTCTTT.

The V and J genes are TRBV9 and TRBJ2-7; D is undetermined. Germline V gives CDR1 SGDLS, CDR2 YYNGEE. CDR3 size: 13 residues. Trimming shortened V by 0 bases and J by 6 bases, and 10 bases separated the two germline ends. The CDR3 region is CASSVGSLSEQYF. In nucleotides, the CDR3 is TGTGCCAGCAGCGTAGGGTCACTTTCCGAGCAGTACTTC.

This chain uses TRBV5-6 with TRBJ2-7; 7 bases agree with TRBD2. V trimming: 1 base; J trimming: 2 bases; junction bases outside the gene matches: 9. The CDR3 runs 16 residues. Germline CDR1 reads SGHDT; CDR2 reads YYEEEE. The CDR3 region has the DNA TGTGCCAGCAGCTTGTTTAGGGAGGGAGTGGCCTACGAGCAGTACTTC. It codes for CASSLFREGVAYEQYF.

This chain uses TRBV6-5 with TRBJ2-3; D perhaps matches TRBD2 (6 bases). The CDR3 has 14 amino acids. Germline V gene data show CDR1 as MNHEY and CDR2 as SVGAGI. V was shortened by 2 bases and J by 3 bases, with 9 bases between the two germline ends. CDR3 in DNA: TGTGCCAGCAGTTACCTGGGGGGTACAGATACGCAGTATTTT. This codes for CASSYLGGTDTQYF.

The genes are TRBV4-3 and TRBJ1-1, with 7 positions matching TRBD1. The CDR3 loop spans 16 amino acids. Germline V gives CDR1 LGHNA, CDR2 YSLEER. The J segment lost 7 bases and the V segment lost 0 bases, leaving 11 bases of the junction unmatched. CDR3 sequence reads: CASSQDVGGGPGEAFF. Here the CDR3 DNA reads TGCGCCAGCAGCCAAGATGTAGGAGGGGGCCCCGGTGAAGCTTTCTTT.

This chain connects TRBV27 to TRBJ1-2; 8 nucleotides line up with TRBD1. CDR1 is MNHEY and CDR2 is SMNVEV in the germline V gene (reference sequence). The length of the CDR3 is 15 residues. The ends lost 6 bases at V and 4 bases at J; junction bases unmatched: 10. The CDR3 loop reads CASSRTGGDIYGYTF. Written as DNA, the CDR3 is TGTGCCAGCAGCCGAACAGGGGGTGATATCTATGGCTACACCTTC.

The chain is built from TRBV5-1 and TRBJ1-2; weak D call: TRBD1 (6 bases). Germline V lookup: CDR1 SGHRS, CDR2 YFSETQ. CDR3 size: 18 residues. Deletions cut 0 bases from V and 2 bases from J, with 20 bases between. CDR3 sequence (DNA): TGCGCCAGCAGCTTGGAATTATTTCGAGCAGGGGCCAACTATGGCTACACCTTC. Amino acids: CASSLELFRAGANYGYTF.

V is TRBV7-6 and J is TRBJ2-5; TRBD1 is a possible D gene (5 bases). Germline-derived CDR1 and CDR2 are SGHVS and FNYEAQ. The CDR3 sequence is 13 residues long. V was cut by 5 bases and J by 5 bases, with 12 bases left in between. Here the CDR3 reads CASSPGFGETQYF. CDR3 nucleotides: TGTGCCAGCAGCCCAGGGTTCGGCGAGACCCAGTACTTC. Combining the CDR3 with reference TRBV7-6 and TRBJ2-5 gives the whole variable domain GAGVSQSPRYKVTKRGQDVALRCDPISGHVSLYWYRQALGQGPEFLTYFNYEAQQDKSGLPNDRFSAERPEGSISTLTIQRTEQRDSAMYRCASSPGFGETQYFGPGTRLLVL.

The rearrangement uses TRBV5-1 and TRBJ2-5; 8 bases align to TRBD1. The V gene's germline CDR1 is SGHRS and CDR2 YFSETQ. CDR3 size: 13 residues. The trim removed 5 bases at V and 5 bases at J, leaving 5 bases unmatched. Here the CDR3 DNA reads TGCGCCAGCAGATTAGACAGGGGTGAGACCCAGTACTTC. Amino acids: CASRLDRGETQYF.

The gene calls are TRBV10-2 and TRBJ1-5; no clear D. There are 13 residues in the CDR3. Trimming cost V 7 bases and J 0 bases, with 7 bases left between them. In germline, CDR1 is WSHSY, CDR2 SAAADI. CDR3 protein: CASKENSNQPQHF. The CDR3 DNA sequence: TGCGCCAGCAAGGAGAATAGCAATCAGCCCCAGCATTTT.

The gene calls are TRBV12-5 and TRBJ2-1; 12 positions agree with TRBD2. V was clipped by 0 bases and J by 7 bases; unmatched bases: 13. This CDR3 region has 19 residues. The germline V gene has CDR1 LGHNT and CDR2 FRNRAP. The CDR3 region has the DNA TGTGCTAGTGGTTTGGTACCCCTACTAGCGGGGGGCCAGGGGAATGAGCAGTTCTTC. It specifies CASGLVPLLAGGQGNEQFF. Together with reference TRBV12-5 and TRBJ2-1, the CDR3 gives the full variable domain: DARVTQTPRHKVTEMGQEVTMRCQPILGHNTVFWYRQTMMQGLELLAYFRNRAPLDDSGMPKDRFSAEMPDATLATLKIQPSEPRDSAVYFCASGLVPLLAGGQGNEQFFGPGTRLTVL.

This clone was observed once. V gene TRBV27 combines with J gene TRBJ2-3; 10 nucleotides align to TRBD1. Germline V gene lookup returns CDR1 MNHEY and CDR2 SMNVEV (reference sequence). The J segment lost 2 bases and the V segment lost 2 bases, leaving 4 bases of the junction unmatched. The CDR3 length is 16 residues. CDR3 nucleotides: TGTGCCAGCAGTTTAGGGACAGGGGCCCTCACAGATACGCAGTATTTT. Its translation: CASSLGTGALTDTQYF.

The chain joins TRBV6-5 to TRBJ2-1; TRBD2 matches 10 bases. Germline V CDR1 and CDR2: MNHEY, SVGAGI. Trimming removed 2 bases from V and 8 bases from J; junction bases left unmatched: 6. The CDR3 runs to 15 residues. CDR3 nucleotide sequence: TGTGCCAGCAGTTACAACAGCGGGGGGGCCTATGAGCAGTTCTTC. This gives the protein CASSYNSGGAYEQFF.

V is TRBV19 and J is TRBJ2-2; tentative D call: TRBD1 (5 bases). The CDR3 is made up of 14 amino acids. The V and J ends lost 7 bases and 4 bases respectively, with 13 bases between them. The germline CDR1 and CDR2 sequences are LNHDA and SQIVND (reference sequence). The CDR3 DNA reads TGTGCCAGTACGATCGGACATTTCACCGGGGAGCTGTTTTTT. Translating gives CASTIGHFTGELFF. Combining the CDR3 with reference TRBV19 and TRBJ2-2 gives the whole variable domain DGGITQSPKYLFRKEGQNVTLSCEQNLNHDAMYWYRQDPGQGLRLIYYSQIVNDFQKGDIAEGYSVSREKKESFPLTVTSAQKNPTAFYLCASTIGHFTGELFFGEGSRLTVL.

V and J are TRBV6-5 and TRBJ2-7; 9 nucleotides line up with TRBD1. The trim removed 6 bases at V and 2 bases at J, leaving 8 bases unmatched. The CDR3 is 15 amino acids. The germline V gene encodes CDR1 MNHEY and CDR2 SVGAGI. The CDR3, as DNA: TGTGCCAGCAGCTCCGGGACAGGGTCAACCTACGAGCAGTACTTC. Its protein product is CASSSGTGSTYEQYF.

The chain carries TRBV4-1 and TRBJ1-2; D remains ambiguous. The ends were cut back, 0 bases at V and 5 bases at J, with 7 bases in the middle. Germline values: CDR1 MGHRA, CDR2 YSYEKL. CDR3 length: 13 residues. Here the CDR3 DNA reads TGCGCCAGCAGCCAAGATACAGAATATGGCTACACCTTC. This codes for CASSQDTEYGYTF.

This chain connects TRBV5-1 to TRBJ2-2; 12 nucleotides align to TRBD2. The CDR3 is 17 amino acids. Trimming took 1 base from V and 2 from J; bases not matched to a gene: 3. CDR1 SGHRS and CDR2 YFSETQ come from the germline V gene. CDR3 sequence: CASSLTSGGLNTGELFF. CDR3 in DNA: TGCGCCAGCAGCTTGACTAGCGGGGGGCTTAACACCGGGGAGCTGTTTTTT. The whole variable domain, filled in from reference TRBV5-1 and TRBJ2-2, reads KAGVTQTPRYLIKTRGQQVTLSCSPISGHRSVSWYQQTPGQGLQFLFEYFSETQRNKGNFPGRFSGRQFSNSRSEMNVSTLELGDSALYLCASSLTSGGLNTGELFFGEGSRLTVL.